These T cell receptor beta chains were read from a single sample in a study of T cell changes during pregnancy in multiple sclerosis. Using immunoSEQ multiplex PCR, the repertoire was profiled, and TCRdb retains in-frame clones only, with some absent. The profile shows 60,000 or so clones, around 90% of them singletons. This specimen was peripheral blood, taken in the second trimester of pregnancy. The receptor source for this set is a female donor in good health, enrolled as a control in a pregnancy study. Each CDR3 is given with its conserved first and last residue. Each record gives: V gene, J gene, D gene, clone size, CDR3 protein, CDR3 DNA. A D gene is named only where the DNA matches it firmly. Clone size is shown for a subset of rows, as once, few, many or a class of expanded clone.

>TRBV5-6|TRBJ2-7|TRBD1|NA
CASTRDRSSYEQYF
TGTGCCAGCACCCGGGACAGGAGCTCCTACGAGCAGTACTTC
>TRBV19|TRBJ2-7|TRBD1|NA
CASSFDTGGLPYEQYF
TGTGCCAGTAGCTTCGATACAGGGGGCCTCCCCTACGAGCAGTACTTC
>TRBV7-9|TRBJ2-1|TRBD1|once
CASRTPRTGNNEQFF
TGTGCCAGCAGGACACCGAGGACAGGGAACAATGAGCAGTTCTTC
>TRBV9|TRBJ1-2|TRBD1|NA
CASSPDRNYGYTF
TGTGCCAGCAGCCCGGACAGGAACTATGGCTACACCTTC
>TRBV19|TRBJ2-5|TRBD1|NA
CASPAQGAGETQYF
TGTGCCAGCCCGGCGCAGGGGGCTGGGGAGACCCAGTACTTC
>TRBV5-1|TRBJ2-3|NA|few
CASSPSTDTQYF
TGCGCCAGCAGCCCAAGCACAGATACGCAGTATTTT
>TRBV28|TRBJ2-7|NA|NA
CASSLPYRPTREYF
TGTGCCAGCAGTTTACCGTACAGACCTACGAGGGAGTACTTC
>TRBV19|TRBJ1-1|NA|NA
CASSGGRITEAFF
TGTGCCAGTAGTGGGGGGAGAATCACTGAAGCTTTCTTT
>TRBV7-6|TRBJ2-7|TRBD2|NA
CASSESPSGRPYEQYF
TGTGCCAGCAGCGAAAGCCCTAGCGGCCGACCCTACGAGCAGTACTTC
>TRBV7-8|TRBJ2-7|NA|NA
CASMLAVTYEQYF
TGTGCCAGTATGTTAGCGGTAACCTACGAGCAGTACTTC
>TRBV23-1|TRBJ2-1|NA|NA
CASSPGSDDYDEQFF
TGCGCCAGCAGTCCGGGGTCGGACGATTACGATGAGCAGTTCTTC
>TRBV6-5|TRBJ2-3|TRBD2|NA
CASRGSGGITDTQYF
TGTGCCAGCAGGGGCAGCGGGGGGATCACAGATACGCAGTATTTT
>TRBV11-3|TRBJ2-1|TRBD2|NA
CASSLEHGGYNEQFF
TGTGCCAGCAGCTTAGAACACGGGGGGTACAATGAGCAGTTCTTC
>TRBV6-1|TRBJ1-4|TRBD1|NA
CASRTGTVYNEKLFF
TGTGCCAGCCGAACCGGGACAGTCTATAATGAAAAACTGTTTTTT
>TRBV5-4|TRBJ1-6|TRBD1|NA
CASRAGTGYSPLHF
TGTGCCAGCAGGGCCGGGACAGGGTACTCACCCCTCCACTTT
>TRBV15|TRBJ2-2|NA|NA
CATSELANTGELFF
TGTGCCACCAGTGAGCTAGCGAACACCGGGGAGCTGTTTTTT
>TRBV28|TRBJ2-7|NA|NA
CASSPQAYEQYF
TGTGCCAGCAGTCCACAAGCCTACGAGCAGTACTTC
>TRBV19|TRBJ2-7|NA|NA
CASSIAGRVSEQYF
TGTGCCAGTAGTATAGCCGGCAGGGTCTCCGAGCAGTACTTC
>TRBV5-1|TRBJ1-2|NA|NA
CASSSGINYGYTF
TGCGCCAGCAGCTCCGGGATCAACTATGGCTACACCTTC
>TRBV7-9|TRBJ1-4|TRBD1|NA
CASSFRDSEKLFF
TGTGCCAGCAGCTTCCGGGACAGCGAAAAACTGTTTTTT
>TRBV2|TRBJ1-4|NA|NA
CASSEHGRDWEKLFF
TGTGCCAGCAGTGAACACGGGCGGGATTGGGAAAAACTGTTTTTT
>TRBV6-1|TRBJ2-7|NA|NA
CASRGLYPYEQYF
TGTGCCAGCAGGGGGCTCTACCCCTACGAGCAGTACTTC
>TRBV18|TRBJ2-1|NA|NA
CASSGAFSIYNEQFF
TGTGCCAGCTCAGGGGCCTTCTCAATTTACAATGAGCAGTTCTTC
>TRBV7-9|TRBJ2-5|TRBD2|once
CASSLAGGIQETQYF
TGTGCCAGCAGCTTAGCGGGGGGGATCCAAGAGACCCAGTACTTC
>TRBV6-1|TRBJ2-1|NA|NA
CASSQVGNEQFF
TGTGCCAGCAGCCAGGTTGGCAATGAGCAGTTCTTC
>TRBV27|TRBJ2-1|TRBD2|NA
CASGGLVGNEQFF
TGTGCCAGCGGGGGACTAGTCGGCAATGAGCAGTTCTTC
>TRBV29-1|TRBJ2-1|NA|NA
CSATGQSRSYNEQFF
TGCAGCGCAACTGGCCAGTCTAGGTCATACAATGAGCAGTTCTTC
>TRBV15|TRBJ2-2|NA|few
CATSQVLGRHTGELFF
TGTGCCACCAGCCAGGTCTTGGGGCGGCACACCGGGGAGCTGTTTTTT
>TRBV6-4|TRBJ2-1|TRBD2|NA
CASSPGGTYNEQFF
TGTGCCAGCAGTCCGGGGGGGACCTACAATGAGCAGTTCTTC
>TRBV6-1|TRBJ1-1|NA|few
CASIVNTEAFF
TGTGCCAGCATAGTGAACACTGAAGCTTTCTTT
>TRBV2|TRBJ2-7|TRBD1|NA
CASSTGDSIF
TGTGCCAGCAGTACAGGGGACAGTATCTTC
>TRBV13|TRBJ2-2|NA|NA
CASSLDMGELFF
TGTGCCAGCAGCTTAGATATGGGGGAGCTGTTTTTT
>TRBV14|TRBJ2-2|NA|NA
CASSPYQGRTGELFF
TGTGCCAGCAGCCCATACCAGGGGCGAACCGGGGAGCTGTTTTTT
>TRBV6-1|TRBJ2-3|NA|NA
CASNRVADTQYF
TGTGCCAGCAACCGAGTAGCAGATACGCAGTATTTT
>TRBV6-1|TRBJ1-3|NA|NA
CASREQSDSGNTIYF
TGTGCCAGCAGGGAACAGTCCGACTCTGGAAACACCATATATTTT
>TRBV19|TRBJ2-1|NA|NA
CASSPRGGLQFF
TGTGCCAGTAGTCCCCGTGGGGGGTTGCAGTTCTTC
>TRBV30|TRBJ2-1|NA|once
CAWSVPPNGAYNEQFF
TGTGCCTGGAGTGTACCGCCAAACGGGGCCTACAATGAGCAGTTCTTC